A selection of T cell receptor beta chains follows, all from one sample in a study of tumor-infiltrating lymphocytes in localized non-small cell lung cancer. TCRdb keeps only in-frame clones here, not all; method: immunoSEQ multiplex PCR. Of roughly 24,000 clones listed, roughly 70% are singletons. Specimen: lung tumor tissue. The receptors derive from a human donor with non-small cell lung cancer. Each CDR3 is given with its conserved first and last residue. D genes are given only for firm matches. The size of a clone is reported for some rows only, either as once, few or many, or as a class for expanded clones.

j_call	v_call	clone_size	d_call	cdr3_aa	cdr3_nt
TRBJ1-5	TRBV18	.	TRBD1	CASSPRTGSDQPQHF	TGTGCCAGCTCACCGAGGACAGGGTCGGACCAGCCCCAGCATTTT
TRBJ2-2	TRBV28	.	.	CASSLWAEGVLFF	TGTGCCAGCAGTTTATGGGCAGAGGGGGTGCTGTTTTTT
TRBJ1-1	TRBV30	.	.	CAWSKQVPNTEAFF	TGTGCCTGGAGTAAACAGGTACCGAACACTGAAGCTTTCTTT
TRBJ1-6	TRBV4-1	once	.	CASSQDSRRNSPLHF	TGCGCCAGCAGCCAAGATAGCAGGAGGAATTCACCCCTCCACTTT
TRBJ2-4	TRBV5-4	.	TRBD1	CASSLPGGYIQYF	TGTGCCAGCAGCTTGCCAGGGGGCTACATTCAGTACTTC
TRBJ2-5	TRBV2	few	TRBD2	CASSEIAGPQETQYF	TGTGCCAGCAGTGAAATAGCGGGCCCCCAAGAGACCCAGTACTTC
TRBJ2-4	TRBV7-9	.	.	CASSLKGSAKNIQYF	TGTGCCAGCAGCTTAAAGGGGTCTGCCAAAAACATTCAGTACTTC
TRBJ2-1	TRBV11-3	.	TRBD1	CASSSGGYNEQFF	TGTGCCAGCAGCTCAGGGGGATACAATGAGCAGTTCTTC
TRBJ1-2	TRBV19	.	TRBD1	CASSPTGGARGYTF	TGTGCCAGTAGCCCGACAGGGGGCGCCCGGGGCTACACCTTC
TRBJ2-7	TRBV5-4	.	.	CASSLRPSYEQYF	TGTGCCAGCAGCTTACGACCCTCCTACGAGCAGTACTTC
TRBJ1-5	TRBV27	.	.	CASSDDLNQPQHF	TGTGCCAGCAGTGATGACCTAAATCAGCCCCAGCATTTT
TRBJ1-4	TRBV5-4	many	.	CAYRGRNEKLFF	TGTGCCTATCGGGGGCGTAATGAAAAACTGTTTTTT
TRBJ1-2	TRBV9	.	TRBD1	CASSVGQGAFYGYTF	TGTGCCAGCAGCGTAGGGCAGGGGGCTTTCTATGGCTACACCTTC
TRBJ1-1	TRBV5-6	few	.	CASSPTPPGEAFF	TGTGCCAGCAGCCCTACCCCTCCGGGGGAAGCTTTCTTT
TRBJ2-5	TRBV7-2	few	TRBD2	CASSFFGTKETQYF	TGTGCCAGCAGCTTCTTCGGGACTAAAGAGACCCAGTACTTC
TRBJ2-7	TRBV18	.	TRBD2	CASSPALAGGGGEQYF	TGTGCCAGCTCACCAGCACTAGCGGGAGGTGGCGGCGAGCAGTACTTC
TRBJ1-2	TRBV10-1	.	TRBD1	CASRGDSDYGYTF	TGCGCCAGCAGGGGGGACAGCGACTATGGCTACACCTTC